The 25 T cell receptor beta chains in this list originate from one sample, sequenced in a study of cytomegalovirus exposure and HLA in healthy donors. The PCR had 60 Vbeta and 13 Jbeta primers. This table comes from immunoSEQ multiplex PCR, and its TCRdb copy is limited to in-frame clones, with some not included. The sample yields approximately 81,000 clones, 75% to 85% seen once. Specimen: PBMCs. All receptors come from a man aged 45-65 years in good health and CMV-seropositive.

The chain couples TRBV27 to TRBJ2-7; 7 bases map to TRBD1. The CDR3 runs to 14 residues. Trimming at V came to 3 bases and at J to 7 bases, leaving 9 bases not matched to a gene. Germline loops: CDR1 MNHEY, CDR2 SMNVEV (reference sequence). This CDR3 reads CASSFSTGSREQYF. Written as DNA, the CDR3 is TGTGCCAGCAGTTTCTCGACAGGGTCTAGAGAGCAGTACTTC.

This clone was counted once. The CDR3 coding sequence is TGCAGCGTTTCCCCGGGACAGGGCTCCTACGAGCAGTACTTC. Translating it yields CSVSPGQGSYEQYF. The rearrangement uses TRBV29-1 and TRBJ2-7, with TRBD1 matching 9 bases. Germline CDR1 and CDR2: SQVTM and ANQGSEA. The CDR3 totals 14 residues. J gave up 0 bases and V 5 bases, and 5 bases lay outside the gene matches.

The chain carries TRBV29-1 and TRBJ1-2; 7 bases line up with TRBD1. Germline V gene lookup returns CDR1 SQVTM and CDR2 ANQGSEA. The CDR3 contains 16 residues. The V gene end was trimmed by 4 bases and the J gene end by 4 bases; junction bases not matched to a gene: 15. CDR3 coding DNA: TGCAGCGTTGGCCGCCTAGACAGGGCTAGGGGCTATGGCTACACCTTC. Its translation is CSVGRLDRARGYGYTF. The entire variable domain, with the rest obtained from reference TRBV29-1 and TRBJ1-2, is as follows: SAVISQKPSRDICQRGTSLTIQCQVDSQVTMMFWYRQQPGQSLTLIATANQGSEATYESGFVIDKFPISRPNLTFSTLTVSNMSPEDSSIYLCSVGRLDRARGYGYTFGSGTRLTVV.

J is TRBJ2-3 and V is TRBV27; no firm D call. Between the trimmed V and J ends, which lost 5 bases and 2 bases, there was a span of 17 bases. Germline V gives CDR1 MNHEY, CDR2 SMNVEV (reference sequence). The CDR3 sequence is 16 residues long. CDR3 sequence reads: CASSATFGYLTDTQYF. The CDR3 DNA reads TGTGCCAGCAGTGCGACCTTCGGGTACCTCACAGATACGCAGTATTTT.

V and J are TRBV18 and TRBJ2-7, with 12 bases lining up with TRBD2. V gave up 6 bases and J gave up 0 bases; unmatched junction bases: 3. The CDR3 sequence is 15 residues long. Germline CDR1 KGHSH, CDR2 LQKENI. The CDR3 loop reads CASSPTSGSSYEQYF. CDR3 nucleotide sequence: TGTGCCAGCTCCCCGACTAGCGGGAGCTCCTACGAGCAGTACTTC.

This clone was found once. The rearrangement uses TRBV11-3 and TRBJ2-1; TRBD2 agrees at 7 bases. Looked up from germline, CDR1 is SGHNT and CDR2 is YENEEA. This CDR3 spans 14 amino acids. Trimming at V came to 1 base and at J to 8 bases, leaving 5 bases not matched to a gene. CDR3 amino acids: CASSLAGGGDEQFF. The CDR3 DNA sequence: TGTGCCAGCAGCTTAGCGGGAGGCGGGGATGAGCAGTTCTTC.

Comment on this clone: At one end the junction does not follow the germline gene, possibly because of a read error. The genes are TRBV12-5 and TRBJ2-5; D is perhaps TRBD2 (5 bases). Germline CDR1 LGHNT, CDR2 FRNRAP. This CDR3 spans 13 amino acids. CDR3 loop: CASGLGRWESQYF. DNA for the CDR3: TGTGCTAGTGGTTTGGGACGGTGGGAGAGCCAGTACTTC.

The chain couples TRBV2 to TRBJ2-3; maybe TRBD2 (6 bases). The CDR3 is 15 residues long. The germline gives CDR1 SNHLY, CDR2 FYNNEI. The ends were cut back, 3 bases at V and 2 bases at J, with 12 bases in the middle. In DNA form, the CDR3 reads TGTGCCAGCAGTGAGACCGGGAGTTACACAGATACGCAGTATTTT. It is translated as CASSETGSYTDTQYF. Full variable domain (outside the CDR3, taken from reference TRBV2 and TRBJ2-3): EPEVTQTPSHQVTQMGQEVILRCVPISNHLYFYWYRQILGQKVEFLVSFYNNEISEKSEIFDDQFSVERPDGSNFTLKIRSTKLEDSAMYFCASSETGSYTDTQYFGPGTRLTVL.

This clone was recorded once. V usage is TRBV19 and J usage is TRBJ2-2; the D gene is possibly TRBD1 (5 bases). CDR1 is LNHDA, CDR2 SQIVND, per germline (reference sequence). CDR3 length: 15 amino acids. V lost 1 base and J lost 1, with 7 bases in between. The CDR3 coding sequence is TGTGCCAGTAGTATAGGGACATTGAACACCGGGGAGCTGTTTTTT. It translates to CASSIGTLNTGELFF.

The V call is TRBV5-1, the J call TRBJ2-3; D is unresolved. The V and J ends lost 1 base and 10 bases respectively, with 10 bases between them. CDR1 is SGHRS, CDR2 YFSETQ, per germline. This CDR3 has 12 residues. The CDR3 coding sequence is TGCGCCAGCAGCTTGAGCGAAAGTCCGCAGTATTTT. Protein: CASSLSESPQYF.

This clone has only a few counts. The chain recombines TRBV19 with TRBJ2-1; 12 bases map to TRBD2. This CDR3 is built from 14 residues. Trimming took 4 bases from V and 10 from J; bases not matched to a gene: 5. The germline CDR1 and CDR2 sequences are LNHDA and SQIVND (reference sequence). The CDR3 region has the DNA TGTGCCAGTAGTAAACCTAGCGGGAGGGGAGAGCAGTTCTTC. This translates into CASSKPSGRGEQFF.

The gene calls are TRBV21-1 and TRBJ1-1; the D segment call TRBD1 is taken from the table without a DNA check. TRBV21-1 is deemed a pseudogene. This CDR3 is built from 10 residues. CDR3 sequence (DNA): TGTGCCAGCATTTTACAGGGTGCTTTCTTT. Protein sequence: CASILQGAFF.

This clone was counted only a few times. This CDR3 is CASSKGETGTSGRTPLAKNIQYF. In DNA, the CDR3 is TGTGCCAGCAGCAAAGGGGAAACCGGGACTAGCGGGAGGACCCCGCTAGCCAAAAACATTCAGTACTTC. The chain combines TRBV21-1 with TRBJ2-4; TRBD2, the table's D call, was not compared with the DNA. TRBV21-1 is a pseudogene segment. The CDR3 loop spans 23 amino acids.

This clone was found a few times. The V call is TRBV7-9, the J call TRBJ1-4; 7 nucleotides match TRBD1. Germline-derived CDR1 and CDR2 are SEHNR and FQNEAQ (reference sequence). This CDR3 is 14 amino acids long. V was clipped by 5 bases and J by 6 bases; unmatched bases: 6. Written as DNA, the CDR3 is TGTGCCAGCAGCGGAGGGGGCCTAGATGAAAAACTGTTTTTT. It translates to CASSGGGLDEKLFF.

The chain employs TRBV19 and TRBJ1-1, with TRBD1 matching 8 bases. In germline, CDR1 is LNHDA, CDR2 SQIVND (reference sequence). V gave up 5 bases and J gave up 5 bases; unmatched junction bases: 7. The CDR3 covers 14 residues. The CDR3 DNA is TGTGCCAGTAGTGATACAGGGGGGAGGACTGAAGCTTTCTTT. It encodes CASSDTGGRTEAFF.

This sequence joins TRBV4-1 and TRBJ2-7; tentatively, D is TRBD1 (5 bases). There are 15 residues in the CDR3. V lost 0 bases to trimming and J lost 3 bases, with 12 bases between them. Germline CDR1 is MGHRA and CDR2 is YSYEKL. Here the CDR3 DNA reads TGCGCCAGCAGCCAAGAGTTAGCAGGGAACTACGAGCAGTACTTC. This gives the protein CASSQELAGNYEQYF.

The chain combines TRBV29-1 with TRBJ2-6; 7 nucleotides agree with TRBD1. This CDR3 comprises 16 residues. Germline CDR1 reads SQVTM; CDR2 reads ANQGSEA. Trimming cost V 7 bases and J 0 bases; bases outside gene matches: 9. CDR3 sequence reads: CSAGQATLSGANVLTF. The CDR3 nucleotides read TGCAGCGCTGGACAGGCGACCCTCTCTGGGGCCAACGTCCTGACTTTC.

The CDR3 nucleotides are TGTGCCAGCAGCCAGGGTTCGAACACTGAAGCTTTCTTT. It is translated as CASSQGSNTEAFF. The rearrangement uses TRBV5-4 and TRBJ1-1; tentatively, D is TRBD1 (5 bases). The CDR3 has 13 residues. V lost 4 bases and J lost 1, with 8 bases in between. CDR1 and CDR2 (germline): SGHNT, YYREEE (reference sequence).

The gene calls are TRBV6-5 and TRBJ1-6, with 8 bases aligning to TRBD1. Germline V CDR1 and CDR2: MNHEY, SVGAGI. The CDR3 sequence is 14 residues long. The V and J ends lost 7 bases and 8 bases, in that order; junction bases with no gene match: 7. CDR3 nucleotides: TGTGCCAGCACCCTAAACAGGGGGGATTCACCCCTCCACTTT. It is translated as CASTLNRGDSPLHF.

This clone appeared a single time. The V and J genes are TRBV30 and TRBJ2-1; 7 bases are shared with TRBD2. The CDR3 extends over 14 amino acids. V lost 4 bases and J lost 2; bases outside the gene matches: 5. In germline, CDR1 is GTSNPN, CDR2 SVGIG (reference sequence). DNA of the CDR3: TGTGCCTGGAATTCGCTAGCGGCCTACAATGAGCAGTTCTTC. Its protein is CAWNSLAAYNEQFF.

This clone showed up just once. The V call is TRBV27, the J call TRBJ2-7; 9 bases are shared with TRBD1. The germline V gene has CDR1 MNHEY and CDR2 SMNVEV (reference sequence). The junction had 10 bases not matched to a gene; V was cut back by 5 bases and J by 2 bases. This CDR3 region has 16 residues. This CDR3 is CASSPRYGTGTYEQYF. The CDR3 DNA reads TGTGCCAGCAGTCCCCGGTATGGGACAGGGACCTACGAGCAGTACTTC.

V usage is TRBV21-1 and J usage is TRBJ2-1; the table assigns TRBD2, which was not confirmed against the DNA. TRBV21-1 is a recognized pseudogene. The CDR3 has 18 residues. The CDR3 here is CASSTWDGREGSYNEQFF. CDR3 coding DNA: TGTGCCAGCAGCACCTGGGATGGGCGGGAGGGCTCCTACAATGAGCAGTTCTTC.

The rearrangement joins TRBV6-4 to TRBJ1-5; no reliable D call. The CDR3 has 15 residues. The germline gives CDR1 MRHNA, CDR2 SNTAGT. V was trimmed by 6 bases and J by 1 base, leaving 13 bases between them. The CDR3 spells CASSPLGGSNQPQHF. In DNA, the CDR3 is TGTGCCAGCAGCCCCTTGGGAGGAAGCAATCAGCCCCAGCATTTT.

This chain connects TRBV7-2 to TRBJ2-2; 11 bases are a match to TRBD2. The V and J ends lost 0 bases and 6 bases, in that order; junction bases with no gene match: 3. CDR3 length: 16 residues. The germline V gene encodes CDR1 SGHTA and CDR2 FQGNSA. Written as DNA, the CDR3 is TGTGCCAGCAGCTTAGCTAGCGGGAGGGCGTCCGGGGAGCTGTTTTTT. Its translation: CASSLASGRASGELFF.

The chain couples TRBV7-8 to TRBJ2-7, with TRBD1 identical over 7 bases. Germline V lookup: CDR1 SGHVS, CDR2 FQNEAQ. V shed 6 bases and J 5 bases; nucleotides not matched to a gene: 10. The CDR3 loop spans 14 amino acids. The CDR3 DNA sequence: TGTGCCAGCAGAAGACCGGGACAGCCTCACGAGCAGTACTTC. It translates to CASRRPGQPHEQYF.